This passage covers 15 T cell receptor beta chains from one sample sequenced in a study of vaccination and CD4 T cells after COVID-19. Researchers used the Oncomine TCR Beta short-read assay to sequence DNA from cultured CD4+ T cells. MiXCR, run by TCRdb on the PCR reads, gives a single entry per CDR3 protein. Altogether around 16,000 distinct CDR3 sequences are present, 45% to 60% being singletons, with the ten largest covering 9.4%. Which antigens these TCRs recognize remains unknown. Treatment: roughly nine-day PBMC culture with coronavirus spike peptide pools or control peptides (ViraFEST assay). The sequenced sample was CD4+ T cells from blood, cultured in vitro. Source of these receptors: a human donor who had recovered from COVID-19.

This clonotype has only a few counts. The CDR3 DNA follows: TGTGCCAGTAGTATACTGGGGACAGGGAAAGCTTTCTTT. Translation gives CASSILGTGKAFF. V gene TRBV19 combines with J gene TRBJ1-1, with 9 bases aligning to TRBD1. The V gene end was trimmed by 2 bases and the J gene end by 9 bases; junction bases not matched to a gene: 4. This CDR3 spans 13 amino acids. CDR1 is LNHDA and CDR2 is SQIVND in the germline V gene (reference sequence). Supplemented by reference TRBV19 and TRBJ1-1, the full variable domain reads DGGITQSPKYLFRKEGQNVTLSCEQNLNHDAMYWYRQDPGQGLRLIYYSQIVNDFQKGDIAEGYSVSREKKESFPLTVTSAQKNPTAFYLCASSILGTGKAFFGQGTRLTVV.

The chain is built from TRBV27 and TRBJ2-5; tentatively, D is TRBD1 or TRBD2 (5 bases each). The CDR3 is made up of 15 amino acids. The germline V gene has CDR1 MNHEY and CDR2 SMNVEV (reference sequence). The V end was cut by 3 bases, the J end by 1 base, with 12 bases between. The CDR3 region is CASSLDGTPQETQYF. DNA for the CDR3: TGTGCCAGCAGTTTGGATGGGACCCCCCAAGAGACCCAGTACTTC.

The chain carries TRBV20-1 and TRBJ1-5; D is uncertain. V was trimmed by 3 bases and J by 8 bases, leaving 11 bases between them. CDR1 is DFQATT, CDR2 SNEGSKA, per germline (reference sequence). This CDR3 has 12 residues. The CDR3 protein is CSASMLQKPQHF. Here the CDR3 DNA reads TGCAGTGCTAGCATGCTACAAAAGCCCCAGCATTTT.

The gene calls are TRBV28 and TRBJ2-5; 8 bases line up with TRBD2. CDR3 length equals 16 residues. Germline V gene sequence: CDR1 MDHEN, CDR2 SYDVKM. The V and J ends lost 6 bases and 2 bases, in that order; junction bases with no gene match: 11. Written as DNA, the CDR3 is TGTGCCAGCAGCCCCCTGTGGCGGGAGGTTCAAGAGACCCAGTACTTC. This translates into CASSPLWREVQETQYF.

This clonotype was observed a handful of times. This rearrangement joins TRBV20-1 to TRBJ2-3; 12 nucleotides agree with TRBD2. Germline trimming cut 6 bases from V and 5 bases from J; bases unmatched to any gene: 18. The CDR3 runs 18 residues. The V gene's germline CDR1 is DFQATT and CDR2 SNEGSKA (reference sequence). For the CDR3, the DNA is TGCAGTGCCGATCCCCTAGCGGGAGGGCCCGAGGGAGGAGATACGCAGTATTTT. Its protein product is CSADPLAGGPEGGDTQYF.

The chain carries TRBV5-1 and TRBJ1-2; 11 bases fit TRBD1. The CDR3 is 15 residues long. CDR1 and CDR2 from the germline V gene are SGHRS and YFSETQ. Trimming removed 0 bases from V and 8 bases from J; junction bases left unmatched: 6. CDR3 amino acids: CASSLDGDRGVGYTF. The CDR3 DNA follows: TGCGCCAGCAGCTTGGATGGGGACAGGGGGGTAGGCTACACCTTC.

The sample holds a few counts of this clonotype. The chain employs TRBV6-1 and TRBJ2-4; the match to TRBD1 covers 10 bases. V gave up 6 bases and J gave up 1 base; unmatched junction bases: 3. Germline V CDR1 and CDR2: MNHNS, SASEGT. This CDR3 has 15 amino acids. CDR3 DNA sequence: TGTGCCAGCAGGAGACAGGGGGCGGCCAAAAACATTCAGTACTTC. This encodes CASRRQGAAKNIQYF.

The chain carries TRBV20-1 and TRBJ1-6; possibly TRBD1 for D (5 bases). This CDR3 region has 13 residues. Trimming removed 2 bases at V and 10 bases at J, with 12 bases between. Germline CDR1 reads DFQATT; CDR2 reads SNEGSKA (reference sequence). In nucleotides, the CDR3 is TGCAGTGCTAGAAGAGGGGTTGGGTCACCCCTCCACTTT. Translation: CSARRGVGSPLHF.

The CDR3 DNA reads as TGTGCCAGCAGTTACGCGGCTTCATCGGACACAGGGGCGCAGTATTTT. This translates into CASSYAASSDTGAQYF. The V and J genes are TRBV6-5 and TRBJ2-3; 7 bases fit TRBD1. V was clipped by 2 bases and J by 10 bases; unmatched bases: 15. CDR3 size: 16 residues. Germline values: CDR1 MNHEY, CDR2 SVGAGI.

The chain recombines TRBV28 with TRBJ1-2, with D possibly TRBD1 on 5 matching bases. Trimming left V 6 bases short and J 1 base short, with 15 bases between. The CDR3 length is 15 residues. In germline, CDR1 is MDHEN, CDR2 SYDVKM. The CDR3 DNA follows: TGTGCCAGCAGCCAATCGGGACCCTTTAACTATGGCTACACCTTC. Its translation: CASSQSGPFNYGYTF.

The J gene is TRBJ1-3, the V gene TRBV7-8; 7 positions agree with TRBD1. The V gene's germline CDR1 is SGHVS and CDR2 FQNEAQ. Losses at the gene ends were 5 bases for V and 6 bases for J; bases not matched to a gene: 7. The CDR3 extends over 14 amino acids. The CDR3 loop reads CASSPWEGANTIYF. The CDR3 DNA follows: TGTGCCAGCAGCCCCTGGGAGGGGGCAAACACCATATATTTT.

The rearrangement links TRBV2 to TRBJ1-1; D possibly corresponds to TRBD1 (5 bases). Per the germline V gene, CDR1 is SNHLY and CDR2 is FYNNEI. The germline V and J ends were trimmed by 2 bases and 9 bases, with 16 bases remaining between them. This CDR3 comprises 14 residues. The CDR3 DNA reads TGTGCCAGCAGTGAAAGGCAGGTGGGGGGTAAAGCTTTCTTT. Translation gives CASSERQVGGKAFF.

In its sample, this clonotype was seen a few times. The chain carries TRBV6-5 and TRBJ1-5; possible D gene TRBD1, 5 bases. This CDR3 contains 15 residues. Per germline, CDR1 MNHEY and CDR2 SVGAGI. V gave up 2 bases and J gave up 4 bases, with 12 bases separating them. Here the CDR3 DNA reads TGTGCCAGCAGTTACCGGCAGGGTGGTAATCAGCCCCAGCATTTT. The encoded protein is CASSYRQGGNQPQHF.

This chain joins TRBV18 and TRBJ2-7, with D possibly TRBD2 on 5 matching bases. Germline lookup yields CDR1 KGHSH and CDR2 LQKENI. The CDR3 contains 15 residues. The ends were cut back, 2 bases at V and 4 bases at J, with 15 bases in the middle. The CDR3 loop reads CASSPNEGEGYEQYF. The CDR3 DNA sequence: TGTGCCAGCTCACCAAACGAGGGTGAGGGTTACGAGCAGTACTTC.

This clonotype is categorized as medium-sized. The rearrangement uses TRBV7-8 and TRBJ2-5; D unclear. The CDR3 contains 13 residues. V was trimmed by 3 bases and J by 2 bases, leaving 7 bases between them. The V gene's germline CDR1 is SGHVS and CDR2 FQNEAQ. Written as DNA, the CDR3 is TGTGCCAGCAGCTTGCCCATGCAAGAGACCCAGTACTTC. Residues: CASSLPMQETQYF. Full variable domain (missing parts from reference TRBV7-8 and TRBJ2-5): GAGVSQSPRYKVAKRGQDVALRCDPISGHVSLFWYQQALGQGPEFLTYFQNEAQLDKSGLPSDRFFAERPEGSVSTLKIQRTQQEDSAVYLCASSLPMQETQYFGPGTRLLVL.